A single sample is the source of the 15 T cell receptor beta chains below, sequenced in a study of shared clonotypes between healthy human individuals. Profiled with immunoSEQ multiplex PCR; TCRdb holds only in-frame clones, not every one. The sample consists of about 2 million clones, about 94% of them appearing once. CD45RO-negative, CCR7-selected cells formed the naive CD8 fraction, which excluded terminally differentiated effector memory CD45RA+ cells. Material for sequencing was naive CD8+ T cells sorted from blood. The receptors here all came from a man aged 18 to 29 in good health.

The V and J genes are TRBV29-1 and TRBJ2-1, with 9 nucleotides matching TRBD2. J lost 0 bases, V lost 5 bases, and 2 bases had no gene match. The CDR3 spans 14 residues. Germline CDR1 is SQVTM and CDR2 is ANQGSEA. CDR3 sequence (DNA): TGCAGCGTTTTAGCGGGGGACTCCTACAATGAGCAGTTCTTC. Its translation: CSVLAGDSYNEQFF.

The chain is built from TRBV9 and TRBJ2-1, with D unclear. Trimming took off 4 bases at V and 9 bases at J, with 11 bases between the two ends. Germline CDR1 and CDR2: SGDLS and YYNGEE. The length of the CDR3 is 12 residues. This CDR3 reads CASSPKTGEQFF. The CDR3 nucleotides read TGTGCCAGCAGCCCTAAAACTGGTGAGCAGTTCTTC.

The J gene is TRBJ2-1, the V gene TRBV6-5; no clear D. The CDR3 contains 15 residues. Germline lookup yields CDR1 MNHEY and CDR2 SVGAGI. V was pared by 2 bases and J by 4 bases, with 12 bases between. The CDR3 is CASSYPDGTYNEQFF. CDR3 bases: TGTGCCAGCAGTTACCCGGACGGAACATACAATGAGCAGTTCTTC.

Here the CDR3 reads CASSLEYAALRDNEQFF. CDR3 coding DNA: TGTGCCAGCAGCTTAGAGTATGCGGCCCTGAGGGACAATGAGCAGTTCTTC. The chain recombines TRBV11-2 with TRBJ2-1; D is possibly TRBD2 (5 bases). The CDR3 has 17 residues. Per germline, CDR1 SGHAT and CDR2 FQNNGV. The V end was cut by 0 bases, the J end by 5 bases, with 17 bases between. The full variable domain, its missing parts supplied by reference TRBV11-2 and TRBJ2-1, is EAGVAQSPRYKIIEKRQSVAFWCNPISGHATLYWYQQILGQGPKLLIQFQNNGVVDDSQLPKDRFSAERLKGVDSTLKIQPAKLEDSAVYLCASSLEYAALRDNEQFFGPGTRLTVL.

The rearrangement uses TRBV13 and TRBJ2-7; 11 bases match TRBD2. The CDR3 spans 13 residues. Germline CDR1 and CDR2: PRHDT and FYEKMQ (reference sequence). V lost 5 bases to trimming and J lost 3 bases; unmatched junction nucleotides: 0. The CDR3 here is CASSTSGSYEQYF. CDR3 DNA: TGTGCCAGCAGCACTAGCGGGAGCTACGAGCAGTACTTC.

The genes are TRBV10-2 and TRBJ2-7; no firm D call. The CDR3 runs to 10 residues. The V end lost 7 bases, the J end lost 3 bases, and 4 bases lay between the germline ends. Germline CDR1 WSHSY, CDR2 SAAADI. The DNA of the CDR3 is TGCGCCAGCATGGACTACGAGCAGTACTTC. Translation gives CASMDYEQYF.

The chain employs TRBV27 and TRBJ2-7, with D perhaps matching TRBD1 or TRBD2 (5 bases each). This CDR3 has 16 amino acids. CDR1 is MNHEY, CDR2 SMNVEV, per germline (reference sequence). V lost 4 bases and J lost 2, with 18 bases in between. CDR3 nucleotide sequence: TGTGCCAGCAGTTCTTCTCGAGGGACCGGGACCTACGAGCAGTACTTC. It codes for CASSSSRGTGTYEQYF.

This clone was observed once. This CDR3 reads CASSLNGNYGYTF. The CDR3 DNA is TGTGCCAGCAGCTTAAACGGTAACTATGGCTACACCTTC. This chain uses TRBV7-3 with TRBJ1-2; D ambiguous. CDR3 length: 13 residues. Germline-derived CDR1 and CDR2 are SGHTA and FQGTGA. V was trimmed by 1 base and J by 1 base, leaving 4 bases between them.

The rearrangement uses TRBV9 and TRBJ1-2; a weak D match, TRBD1 (5 bases). The CDR3 totals 16 residues. V was pared by 0 bases and J by 7 bases, with 19 bases between. The germline V gene has CDR1 SGDLS and CDR2 YYNGEE. The DNA of the CDR3 is TGTGCCAGCAGCGTAGGCCCAACGGGGGGTTCGGTTGGCTACACCTTC. This codes for CASSVGPTGGSVGYTF.

The chain carries TRBV19 and TRBJ1-1; D remains ambiguous. Trimming shortened V by 0 bases and J by 5 bases, and 13 bases separated the two germline ends. Per the germline V gene, CDR1 is LNHDA and CDR2 is SQIVND (reference sequence). The CDR3 runs 15 residues. Here the CDR3 reads CASSIDLRAGTEAFF. The CDR3 nucleotides are TGTGCCAGTAGTATAGATCTTAGGGCTGGGACTGAAGCTTTCTTT.

To note about this clone: Other DNA sequences in this sample translate to the same CDR3. The chain links TRBV7-9 to TRBJ2-7, with D perhaps being TRBD1 or TRBD2 (6 bases each). The germline V gene encodes CDR1 SEHNR and CDR2 FQNEAQ (reference sequence). V lost 2 bases to trimming and J lost 3 bases, with 11 bases between them. This CDR3 spans 14 amino acids. The CDR3 nucleotides read TGTGCCAGCAGCTTAATCGGGGGCGACTACGAGCAGTACTTC. Translated: CASSLIGGDYEQYF.

This CDR3 reads CASSLEVGGVMDIQYF. Here the CDR3 DNA reads TGTGCCAGCAGCTTAGAGGTAGGGGGAGTAATGGACATTCAGTACTTC. The chain couples TRBV11-2 to TRBJ2-4; possibly TRBD1 for D (6 bases). Germline CDR1 SGHAT, CDR2 FQNNGV. Trimming pared 0 bases from V and 8 bases from J, leaving 17 bases between. The CDR3 sequence is 16 residues long.

This chain uses TRBV7-9 with TRBJ2-7; D perhaps matches TRBD1 (6 bases). V gave up 5 bases and J gave up 4 bases, with 15 bases separating them. Germline CDR1 reads SEHNR; CDR2 reads FQNEAQ (reference sequence). The CDR3 contains 14 residues. The DNA of the CDR3 is TGTGCCAGCAGCCCCCCCGTCGACAGGTACGAGCAGTACTTC. Translating gives CASSPPVDRYEQYF. The full variable domain, completed using reference TRBV7-9 and TRBJ2-7, is DTGVSQNPRHKITKRGQNVTFRCDPISEHNRLYWYRQTLGQGPEFLTYFQNEAQLEKSRLLSDRFSAERPKGSFSTLEIQRTEQGDSAMYLCASSPPVDRYEQYFGPGTRLTVT.

The V and J genes are TRBV30 and TRBJ2-2; maybe TRBD2 (7 bases). The CDR3 length is 14 residues. The germline V gene encodes CDR1 GTSNPN and CDR2 SVGIG (reference sequence). The V and J ends lost 4 bases and 3 bases respectively, with 12 bases between them. The CDR3 region has the DNA TGTGCCTGGAAAGGGGGGGCCGACACCGGGGAGCTGTTTTTT. Translation: CAWKGGADTGELFF.

This chain connects TRBV11-2 to TRBJ1-5, with D perhaps TRBD1 (6 bases). Germline CDR1 reads SGHAT; CDR2 reads FQNNGV. The CDR3 length is 13 residues. Trimming took 6 bases from V and 9 from J, leaving 15 bases between them. The CDR3 DNA sequence: TGTGCCAGCAGTCCTACAGGGTCAGGGCCCCAGCATTTT. Protein product: CASSPTGSGPQHF.